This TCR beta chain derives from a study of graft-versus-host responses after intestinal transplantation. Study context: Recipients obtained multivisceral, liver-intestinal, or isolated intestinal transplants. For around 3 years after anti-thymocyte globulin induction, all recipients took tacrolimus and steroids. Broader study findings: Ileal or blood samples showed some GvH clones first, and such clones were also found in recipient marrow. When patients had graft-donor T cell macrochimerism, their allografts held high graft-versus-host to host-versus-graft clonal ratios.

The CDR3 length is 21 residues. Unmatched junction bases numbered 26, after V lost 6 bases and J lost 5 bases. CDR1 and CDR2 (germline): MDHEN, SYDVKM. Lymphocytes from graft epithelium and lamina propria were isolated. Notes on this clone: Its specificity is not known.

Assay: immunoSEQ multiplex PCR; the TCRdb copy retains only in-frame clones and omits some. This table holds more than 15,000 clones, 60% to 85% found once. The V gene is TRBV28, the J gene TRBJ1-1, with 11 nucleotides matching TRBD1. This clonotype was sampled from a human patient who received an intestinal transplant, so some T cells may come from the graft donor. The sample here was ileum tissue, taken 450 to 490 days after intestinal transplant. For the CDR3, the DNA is TGTGCCAGCAGCTACGGGCGCGAGAAGGGACAGGGGGTTCGAGGGGGTACTGAAGCTTTCTTT. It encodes CASSYGREKGQGVRGGTEAFF.